The T cell receptor beta chain under discussion was sequenced for a study of OX40 agonist ivuxolimab in advanced cancers. On the study more broadly: The group had a mean age of roughly 65 years, ranged from about 20 to 85, and was 80% to 90% male.

Data came from immunoSEQ multiplex PCR; TCRdb stores just in-frame clones and leaves some out. The sample lists under 20,000 clones, roughly 83% occurring once. J was trimmed by 4 bases and V by 2 bases; bases with no gene match: 5. The CDR3 sequence is 15 residues long. CDR1 and CDR2 from the germline V gene are MGHRA and YSYEKL. Material: CD4+ or CD8+ T cells sorted from blood, obtained in a trial of the OX40 agonist ivuxolimab. The source is an adult with an advanced solid tumor such as melanoma, head and neck, liver or kidney cancer. The chain joins TRBV4-1 to TRBJ1-5; 7 nucleotides align to TRBD1. The CDR3 coding sequence is TGCGCCAGCAGCCAATCCCAGGGGGGAAATCAGCCCCAGCATTTT. Protein sequence: CASSQSQGGNQPQHF.